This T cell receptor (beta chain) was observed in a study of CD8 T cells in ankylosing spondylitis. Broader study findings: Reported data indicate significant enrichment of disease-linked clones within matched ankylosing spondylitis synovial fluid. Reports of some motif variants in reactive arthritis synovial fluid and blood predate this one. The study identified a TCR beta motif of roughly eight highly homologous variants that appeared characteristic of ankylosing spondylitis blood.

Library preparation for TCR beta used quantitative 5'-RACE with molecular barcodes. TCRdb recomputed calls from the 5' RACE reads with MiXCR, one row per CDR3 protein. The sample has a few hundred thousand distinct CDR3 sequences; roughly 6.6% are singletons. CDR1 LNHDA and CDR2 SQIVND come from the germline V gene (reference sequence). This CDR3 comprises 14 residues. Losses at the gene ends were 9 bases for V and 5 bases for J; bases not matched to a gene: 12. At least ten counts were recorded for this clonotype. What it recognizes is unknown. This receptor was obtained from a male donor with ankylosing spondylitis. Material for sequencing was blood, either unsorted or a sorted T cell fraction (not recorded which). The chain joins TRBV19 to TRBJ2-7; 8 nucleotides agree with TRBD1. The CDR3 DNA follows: TGTGCCAGCAGCACAGGGGGAGGTTTCGACGAGCAGTACTTC. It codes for CASSTGGGFDEQYF.